The clone carrying this T cell receptor beta chain was found many times. What it binds is not known. V lost 8 bases and J 2 bases, leaving 14 bases between the germline ends. CDR3 size: 14 residues. The data were obtained in a study of early T cells in non-severe SARS-CoV-2 infection. About the study: Unsorted whole-blood RNA was sequenced in bulk, leaving chains unpaired.

Individually, cDNA molecules had unique molecular identifiers attached to them. TCRdb re-derived calls from the 5' RACE reads in MiXCR, one entry per CDR3 protein. This table holds around 37,000 distinct CDR3 sequences, approximately 10% found once. Overall study findings and caveats: In VDJdb matching, anti-spike CD8 responses were favored while private and CD4 specificities went missing.

Specimen: whole blood. The gene calls are TRBV12-3 or TRBV12-4 and TRBJ2-3; weak D call: TRBD2 (6 bases). The origin of this receptor is an adult who was a healthcare worker with PCR-confirmed SARS-CoV-2 infection or an uninfected control (not recorded which). The CDR3 loop is CASGAGHDTDTQYF. DNA of the CDR3: TGTGCCAGCGGTGCGGGGCACGACACAGATACGCAGTATTTT.